One sample yielded the 5 T cell receptor beta chains listed below, sequenced in a study of CD8 T cells in ankylosing spondylitis. MiXCR, run by TCRdb on the 5' RACE reads, gives a single entry per CDR3 protein. The sample yields tens of thousands of distinct CDR3 sequences, 6% seen once. The sequencing sample was made of blood, either unsorted or a sorted T cell fraction (not recorded which). All receptors derive from a male donor with ankylosing spondylitis or in good health (not recorded which).

Ten or more counts support this clonotype. This chain joins TRBV5-1 and TRBJ2-5; D possibly uses TRBD1 or TRBD2 (5 bases each). Per germline, CDR1 SGHRS and CDR2 YFSETQ. Trimming shortened V by 0 bases and J by 4 bases, and 10 bases separated the two germline ends. The CDR3 has 14 amino acids. The CDR3 nucleotides are TGCGCCAGCAGCTTGGGGCAGGGAGTAGAGACCCAGTACTTC. Translation gives CASSLGQGVETQYF.

This clonotype was observed at least ten times. This sequence joins TRBV28 and TRBJ2-7; 7 nucleotides agree with TRBD1. CDR1 is MDHEN and CDR2 is SYDVKM in the germline V gene. Trimming at V came to 7 bases and at J to 9 bases, leaving 21 bases not matched to a gene. The CDR3 extends over 16 amino acids. The CDR3 spells CASTMAGTEFYEGQYF. The CDR3 bases are TGTGCCAGCACCATGGCCGGGACAGAGTTCTACGAGGGGCAGTACTTC.

This clonotype has a count of ten or more. At one end, the junction sequence differs from germline, possibly due to a read error. The chain couples TRBV5-5 to TRBJ2-7; D is possibly TRBD1 (6 bases). The germline V gene has CDR1 SGHKS and CDR2 YYEKEE (reference sequence). There are 14 residues in the CDR3. CDR3 in DNA: TGTGCCAGCAGCGGGTCGGGACAAAGCTACAAGCAGTACTTC. Translated: CASSGSGQSYKQYF. Supplemented by reference TRBV5-5 and TRBJ2-7, the full variable domain reads DAGVTQSPTHLIKTRGQQVTLRCSPISGHKSVSWYQQVLGQGPQFIFQYYEKEERGRGNFPDRFSARQFPNYSSELNVNALLLGDSALYLCASSGSGQSYKQYFGPGTRLTVT.

There are a few counts of this clonotype. V is TRBV2 and J is TRBJ2-1, with D unclear. The germline V and J ends were trimmed by 7 bases and 7 bases, with 17 bases remaining between them. The CDR3 has 14 residues. CDR1 and CDR2 (germline): SNHLY, FYNNEI. CDR3 sequence reads: CASNLLGSGNEQFF. CDR3 nucleotide sequence: TGTGCCAGCAACTTGTTGGGTTCTGGGAATGAGCAGTTCTTC.

This clonotype has ten or more counts. One end of the junction does not line up with germline, which may come from a read error. This chain uses TRBV4-1 with TRBJ2-2; D unresolved. CDR1 MGHRA and CDR2 YSYEKL come from the germline V gene. CDR3 size: 16 residues. CDR3 residues: CASSLGRQQNTGELFF. Written as DNA, the CDR3 is TGCGCCAGCAGCCTCGGGCGCCAGCAGAACACCGGCGAGCTGTTTTTT.